The next 3 T cell receptor beta chains were all read from a single sample in a study of T cells after yellow fever vaccination. From the 5' RACE reads, TCRdb called clonotypes with MiXCR, one entry per CDR3 protein. The table has about 300,000 distinct CDR3 sequences, under 9% seen once; the top ten hold approximately 3.3%. Material: CD4+ T cells sorted from PBMCs, obtained 5 days after the yellow fever booster vaccination. The source is a man aged 18 to 30 who received the YFV17D yellow fever vaccine.

This clonotype has only a few counts. The rearrangement joins TRBV7-2 to TRBJ2-3; D is possibly TRBD2 (6 bases). The CDR3 contains 14 residues. V was clipped by 3 bases and J by 4 bases, with 11 bases between them. Germline CDR1 reads SGHTA; CDR2 reads FQGNSA. Here the CDR3 DNA reads TGTGCCAGCAGCTTCCTGGGAGGCCCAGATACGCAGTATTTT. Translating it yields CASSFLGGPDTQYF. Drawing the rest from reference TRBV7-2 and TRBJ2-3, the complete variable domain is GAGVSQSPSNKVTEKGKDVELRCDPISGHTALYWYRQSLGQGLEFLIYFQGNSAPDKSGLPSDRFSAERTGGSVSTLTIQRTQQEDSAVYLCASSFLGGPDTQYFGPGTRLTVL.

The table lists this clonotype with a few counts. The V call is TRBV2, the J call TRBJ1-1; no clear D gene. The CDR3 contains 15 residues. Germline CDR1 and CDR2: SNHLY and FYNNEI. Trimming pared 6 bases from V and 7 bases from J, leaving 21 bases between. The CDR3 nucleotides are TGTGCCAGCAGCGCCCGACCCCGGGGTATCGGTGAAGCTTTCTTT. This translates into CASSARPRGIGEAFF.

This chain uses TRBV7-8 with TRBJ1-5; TRBD1 is a possible D gene (6 bases). Trimming shortened V by 5 bases and J by 5 bases, and 13 bases separated the two germline ends. Germline lookup yields CDR1 SGHVS and CDR2 FQNEAQ. The CDR3 has 14 amino acids. Here the CDR3 DNA reads TGTGCCAGCAGCCCGGACAGCGATTATCAGCCCCAGCATTTT. Translated, it gives CASSPDSDYQPQHF. The complete variable domain, with remaining parts taken from reference TRBV7-8 and TRBJ1-5, reads GAGVSQSPRYKVAKRGQDVALRCDPISGHVSLFWYQQALGQGPEFLTYFQNEAQLDKSGLPSDRFFAERPEGSVSTLKIQRTQQEDSAVYLCASSPDSDYQPQHFGDGTRLSIL.